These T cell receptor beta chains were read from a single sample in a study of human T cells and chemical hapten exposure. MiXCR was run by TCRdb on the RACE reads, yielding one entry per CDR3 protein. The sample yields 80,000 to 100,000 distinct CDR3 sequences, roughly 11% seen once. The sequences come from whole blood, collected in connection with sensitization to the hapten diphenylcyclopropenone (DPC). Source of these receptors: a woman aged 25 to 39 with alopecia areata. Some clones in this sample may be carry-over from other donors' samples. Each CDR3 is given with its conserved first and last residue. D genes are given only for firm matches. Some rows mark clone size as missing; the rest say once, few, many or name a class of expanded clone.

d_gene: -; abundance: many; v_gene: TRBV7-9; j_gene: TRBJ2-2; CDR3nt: TGTGCCAGCAGCTCGAAAAGTCGGGACACCGGGGAGCTGTTTTTT; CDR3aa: CASSSKSRDTGELFF
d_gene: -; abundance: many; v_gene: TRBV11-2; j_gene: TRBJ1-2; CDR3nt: TGTGCCAGCAGCTTAGAGGGCGGCCAGCATAACTATGGCTACACCTTC; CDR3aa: CASSLEGGQHNYGYTF
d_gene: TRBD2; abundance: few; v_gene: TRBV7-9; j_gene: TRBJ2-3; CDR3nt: TGTGCCAGCAGTAGCGGGGGTGCGCCAGGCGCAGATACGCAGTATTTT; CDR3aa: CASSSGGAPGADTQYF
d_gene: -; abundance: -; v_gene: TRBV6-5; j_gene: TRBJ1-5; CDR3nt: TGTGCCAGCAGCATGGACGGTACTAGCAATCAGCCCCAGCATTTT; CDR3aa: CASSMDGTSNQPQHF
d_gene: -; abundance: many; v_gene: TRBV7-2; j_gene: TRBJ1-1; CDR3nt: TGTGCCAGCCTACTCCCACGGGGCACTGAAGCTTTCTTT; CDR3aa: CASLLPRGTEAFF
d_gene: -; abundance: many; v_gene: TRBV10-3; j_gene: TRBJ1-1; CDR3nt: TGTGCCATCAGTGAGTCGGTCAGCGAAGCTTTCTTT; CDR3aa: CAISESVSEAFF
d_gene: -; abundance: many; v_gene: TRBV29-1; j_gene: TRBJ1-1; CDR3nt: TGCAGCGTTGTTAAAAATGAAGCTTTCTTT; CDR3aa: CSVVKNEAFF
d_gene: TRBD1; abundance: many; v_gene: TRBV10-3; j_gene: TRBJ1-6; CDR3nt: TGTGCCATCAGTGCAGGACAGGGTTATTCACCCCTCCACTTT; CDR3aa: CAISAGQGYSPLHF
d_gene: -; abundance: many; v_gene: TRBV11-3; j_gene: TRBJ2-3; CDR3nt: TGTGCCAGCAGCTTAGACACCGCGGATACGCAGTATTTT; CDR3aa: CASSLDTADTQYF
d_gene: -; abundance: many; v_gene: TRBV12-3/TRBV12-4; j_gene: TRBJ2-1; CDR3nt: TGTGCCAGCAGTCTATACAATGAGCAGTTCTTC; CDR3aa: CASSLYNEQFF
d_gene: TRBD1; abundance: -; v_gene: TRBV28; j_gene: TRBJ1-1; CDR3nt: TGTGCCAGCAGTTTGTCCCAACAGGGGATGATAAACACTGAAGCTTTCTTT; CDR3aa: CASSLSQQGMINTEAFF